This record concerns one TCR beta chain sequence. Its antigen remains unknown. Donors likely had unrecorded immune exposures despite being nominally healthy when sampled. Germline V lookup: CDR1 MNHEY, CDR2 SVGAGI. The V end lost 6 bases, the J end lost 3 bases, and 9 bases lay between the germline ends. The CDR3 totals 12 residues. PCR employed 60 Vbeta and 13 Jbeta primers. Here immunoSEQ multiplex PCR was the method, and the copy in TCRdb shows in-frame clones only, minus some. The table records more than 150,000 clones, approximately 80% of them present only once. The data derive from a study of cytomegalovirus exposure and HLA in healthy donors. Study findings and constraints: According to a later analysis, most TCR beta chains associated with CMV appeared HLA-restricted. In an earlier analysis, in 587 donors, most V segments appeared productive either ~90% or ~30% of the time.

The sample consisted of PBMCs. The J gene is TRBJ2-7, the V gene TRBV6-5; no clear D gene. The receptor's source is a girl aged 5-17 years in good health and CMV-seropositive. The DNA for the CDR3 is TGTGCCAGCAGCCCACTCGGCTACGAGCAGTACTTC. Its protein is CASSPLGYEQYF.